This T cell receptor (beta chain) is drawn from a study of control samples from healthy donors and cancer patients. In germline, CDR1 is SQVTM, CDR2 ANQGSEA. CDR3 length: 16 residues. V gave up 0 bases and J gave up 0 bases, with 15 bases separating them. Using immunoSEQ multiplex PCR, the repertoire was profiled, and TCRdb retains in-frame clones only, with some absent. The sample lists approximately 180,000 clones, roughly 92% seen once, with 1.1% to 1.5% in the top ten. The TCR originated in a woman aged 18 to 35 in good health. This chain uses TRBV29-1 with TRBJ2-7, with D possibly matching TRBD1 (6 bases). Sequenced: blood. The CDR3 region is CSVEDWGLSGSYEQYF. In DNA form, the CDR3 reads TGCAGCGTTGAAGATTGGGGGCTCTCCGGCTCCTACGAGCAGTACTTC.